Here is one T cell receptor (beta chain) with its context. Its antigen is unknown. This entry belongs to a study of shared clonotypes between healthy human individuals. The wider study: Per donor, three plates held CD4 naive cells, three held CD4 memory, two held CD8 naive and one held CD8 memory.

Study results and caveats: Around 5% of naive CD4 clonotypes were common to several donors. The generation probabilities recorded for non-shared clonotypes fell below those of clonotypes shared by all four donors.

V was shortened by 4 bases and J by 1 base, with 10 bases between the two germline ends. The CDR3 extends over 14 amino acids. CDR1 is MGHDK, CDR2 SYGVNS, per germline. Only in-frame clones appear in the TCRdb table, and some are missing; sequencing was by immunoSEQ multiplex PCR. The profile shows about 1,900,000 clones, approximately 94% of them singletons. The naive CD8 population came from CD45RO-negative cells selected for CCR7, without terminally differentiated effector memory CD45RA+ cells. The source is a man in his late teens or twenties in good health. The chain carries TRBV25-1 and TRBJ1-1; D may be TRBD1 (6 bases). Sequencing was carried out using naive CD8+ T cells sorted from blood. CDR3 coding DNA: TGTGCCAGCAGTGCGGGACAAGCGAACACTGAAGCTTTCTTT. The encoded protein is CASSAGQANTEAFF.